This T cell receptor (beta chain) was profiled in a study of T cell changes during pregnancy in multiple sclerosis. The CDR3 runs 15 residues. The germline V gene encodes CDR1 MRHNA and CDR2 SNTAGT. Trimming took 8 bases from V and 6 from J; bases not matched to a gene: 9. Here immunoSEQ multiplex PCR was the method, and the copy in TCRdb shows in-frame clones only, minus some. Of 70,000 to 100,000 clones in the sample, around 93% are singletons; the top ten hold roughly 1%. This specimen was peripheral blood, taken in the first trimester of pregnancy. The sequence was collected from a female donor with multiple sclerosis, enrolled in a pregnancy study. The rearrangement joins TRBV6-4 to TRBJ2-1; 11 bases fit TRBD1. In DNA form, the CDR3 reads TGTGCCAGCTCTCTTAGGGGACAGGGGGTCAATGAGCAGTTCTTC. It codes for CASSLRGQGVNEQFF.